One sample yielded the 18 T cell receptor beta chains listed below, sequenced in a study of T-cell reconstitution after alpha-beta-depleted transplantation in children. Unique molecular identifiers featured in how the TCRbeta library was prepared. TCRdb independently ran MiXCR on the PCR reads; one entry per CDR3 protein. The table has more than 450,000 distinct CDR3 sequences, about 18% seen once. The sequencing here drew on PBMCs from the stem cell graft donor, taken from the stem cell graft. The receptors stem from a human donor who donated a stem cell graft to a child with acute lymphoblastic leukemia.

The genes are TRBV12-3 or TRBV12-4 and TRBJ1-2; D uncertain. The CDR3 loop spans 13 amino acids. V shed 6 bases and J shed 4 bases, with 12 bases lying between them. The DNA for the CDR3 is TGTGCCAGCAGCCTCCCCCCGGGCTATGGCTACACCTTC. Translated: CASSLPPGYGYTF.

The V call is TRBV5-5, the J call TRBJ2-5; D gene unclear. The germline V gene has CDR1 SGHKS and CDR2 YYEKEE (reference sequence). This CDR3 spans 14 amino acids. Trimming removed 4 bases at V and 0 bases at J, with 10 bases between. CDR3 sequence reads: CASSPVFDQETQYF. DNA of the CDR3: TGTGCCAGCAGCCCCGTTTTCGACCAAGAGACCCAGTACTTC.

This clonotype was recorded a few times. The chain carries TRBV29-1 and TRBJ1-2; weak D call: TRBD1 (6 bases). From germline, CDR1 is SQVTM and CDR2 ANQGSEA. Trimming cost V 2 bases and J 8 bases, with 18 bases left between them. The CDR3 has 14 amino acids. CDR3 bases: TGCAGCGTTGAATCCGGGACACCGGGAGGCGGCTACACCTTC. It codes for CSVESGTPGGGYTF.

V and J are TRBV12-3 or TRBV12-4 and TRBJ2-5; 7 bases agree with TRBD1. This CDR3 comprises 15 residues. V lost 8 bases and J lost 1; bases outside the gene matches: 10. The CDR3: CASAPRQGLQETQYF. CDR3 nucleotides: TGTGCCAGCGCCCCTCGACAGGGTCTCCAAGAGACCCAGTACTTC.

In this sample, this clonotype turned up a few times. The chain carries TRBV2 and TRBJ2-7; possibly TRBD1 or TRBD2 for D (5 bases each). The V end lost 4 bases, the J end lost 2 bases, and 15 bases lay between the germline ends. This CDR3 is built from 15 residues. Per the germline V gene, CDR1 is SNHLY and CDR2 is FYNNEI. CDR3: CASSVEGTETYEQYF. The CDR3, as DNA: TGTGCCAGCAGTGTCGAAGGGACGGAAACCTACGAGCAGTACTTC.

V usage is TRBV29-1 and J usage is TRBJ1-2; 8 positions match TRBD1. The germline CDR1 and CDR2 sequences are SQVTM and ANQGSEA. V trimming: 3 bases; J trimming: 6 bases; junction bases outside the gene matches: 3. The CDR3 totals 12 residues. The chain's CDR3 is CSVDGQGHGYTF. CDR3 nucleotides: TGCAGCGTTGATGGACAGGGCCATGGCTACACCTTC.

In this sample, this clonotype turned up many times. V is TRBV5-1 and J is TRBJ1-4; no reliable D call. The CDR3 contains 14 residues. Trimming took off 0 bases at V and 0 bases at J, with 3 bases between the two ends. Per the germline V gene, CDR1 is SGHRS and CDR2 is YFSETQ. This CDR3 reads CASSLAATNEKLFF. In DNA, the CDR3 is TGCGCCAGCAGCTTGGCAGCAACTAATGAAAAACTGTTTTTT.

This chain joins TRBV19 and TRBJ2-4; 9 nucleotides match TRBD1. The CDR3 loop spans 12 amino acids. The V gene end was trimmed by 10 bases and the J gene end by 7 bases; junction bases not matched to a gene: 5. Germline loops: CDR1 LNHDA, CDR2 SQIVND (reference sequence). CDR3 loop: CATGTGSNIQYF. DNA for the CDR3: TGTGCCACAGGGACAGGGAGCAACATTCAGTACTTC. Supplemented by reference TRBV19 and TRBJ2-4, the full variable domain reads DGGITQSPKYLFRKEGQNVTLSCEQNLNHDAMYWYRQDPGQGLRLIYYSQIVNDFQKGDIAEGYSVSREKKESFPLTVTSAQKNPTAFYLCATGTGSNIQYFGAGTRLSVL.

The chain uses TRBV20-1 and TRBJ2-2; tentatively, D is TRBD2 (5 bases). Germline V lookup: CDR1 DFQATT, CDR2 SNEGSKA (reference sequence). This CDR3 is built from 15 residues. Trimming shortened V by 8 bases and J by 4 bases, and 20 bases separated the two germline ends. CDR3 loop: CSCSEAPGFTGELFF. DNA of the CDR3: TGCAGTTGTAGCGAGGCTCCGGGGTTCACCGGGGAGCTGTTTTTT.

This clonotype was recorded a few times. This chain connects TRBV7-9 to TRBJ2-7; D perhaps matches TRBD1 (6 bases). This CDR3 spans 13 amino acids. V lost 4 bases to trimming and J lost 7 bases, with 14 bases between them. The V gene's germline CDR1 is SEHNR and CDR2 FQNEAQ (reference sequence). The CDR3 is CASSSQGAVEQYF. DNA for the CDR3: TGTGCCAGCAGCTCACAGGGAGCGGTGGAGCAGTACTTC. Looking up the rest from reference TRBV7-9 and TRBJ2-7 gives the full variable domain: DTGVSQNPRHKITKRGQNVTFRCDPISEHNRLYWYRQTLGQGPEFLTYFQNEAQLEKSRLLSDRFSAERPKGSFSTLEIQRTEQGDSAMYLCASSSQGAVEQYFGPGTRLTVT.

V is TRBV7-2 and J is TRBJ1-1, with 9 bases matching TRBD1. V was clipped by 5 bases and J by 6 bases; unmatched bases: 7. Per germline, CDR1 SGHTA and CDR2 FQGNSA. CDR3 size: 14 residues. DNA for the CDR3: TGTGCCAGCAGCCCTCAGACAGGGGGATCTGAAGCTTTCTTT. Its protein product is CASSPQTGGSEAFF.

The chain carries TRBV3-1 and TRBJ2-5, with 8 bases fitting TRBD1. This CDR3 has 15 residues. Germline values: CDR1 LGHDT, CDR2 YNNKEL (reference sequence). Losses at the gene ends were 5 bases for V and 3 bases for J; bases not matched to a gene: 8. CDR3 residues: CASSFIGTGKETQYF. The CDR3, as DNA: TGTGCCAGCAGCTTTATCGGGACAGGAAAAGAGACCCAGTACTTC.

The V gene is TRBV18, the J gene TRBJ2-5; D is unclear. Deletions cut 2 bases from V and 5 bases from J, with 12 bases between. The CDR3 covers 14 residues. From germline, CDR1 is KGHSH and CDR2 LQKENI. CDR3 region: CASSPNTGWETQYF. The CDR3 DNA follows: TGTGCCAGCTCACCAAATACGGGTTGGGAGACCCAGTACTTC.

In DNA, the CDR3 is TGCAGTGCTCCTAGCGGGGGTACGCAGTATTTT. It translates to CSAPSGGTQYF. V is TRBV20-1 and J is TRBJ2-3, with 10 bases lining up with TRBD2. V gave up 5 bases and J gave up 8 bases; unmatched junction bases: 1. The germline CDR1 and CDR2 sequences are DFQATT and SNEGSKA (reference sequence). CDR3 length: 11 residues.

CDR3 sequence: CASSYSIGSGVNEQFF. Written as DNA, the CDR3 is TGTGCCAGCAGTTACTCGATCGGGTCGGGGGTCAATGAGCAGTTCTTC. The chain combines TRBV6-5 with TRBJ2-1; possible D gene TRBD2, 6 bases. Trimming took 0 bases from V and 6 from J, leaving 15 bases between them. The germline V gene encodes CDR1 MNHEY and CDR2 SVGAGI. The CDR3 contains 16 residues.

This clonotype turned up a few times. The CDR3 bases are TGCAGCGTTGAGAAGTGGGACTTGGCCTCGCCAGGATCCTACAATGAGCAGTTCTTC. Encoded protein: CSVEKWDLASPGSYNEQFF. The rearrangement uses TRBV29-1 and TRBJ2-1; tentatively, D is TRBD2 (6 bases). Germline lookup yields CDR1 SQVTM and CDR2 ANQGSEA. The CDR3 sequence is 19 residues long. Between the trimmed V and J ends, which lost 3 bases and 1 base, there was a span of 25 bases.

CDR3 region: CASSQVPLAGGSYNEQFF. The CDR3 bases are TGTGCCAGCAGCCAAGTCCCCCTTGCGGGAGGCTCCTACAATGAGCAGTTCTTC. The chain has TRBV3-1 and TRBJ2-1, with 8 bases lining up with TRBD2. Unmatched junction bases numbered 8, after V lost 1 base and J lost 0 bases. The V gene's germline CDR1 is LGHDT and CDR2 YNNKEL (reference sequence). The CDR3 runs 18 residues.

This clonotype came up a few times. The chain has TRBV7-9 and TRBJ2-1; D not certain. V was clipped by 5 bases and J by 6 bases, with 17 bases between them. Germline assignment: CDR1 SEHNR and CDR2 FQNEAQ (reference sequence). The length of the CDR3 is 15 residues. CDR3: CASSRGGSPGNEQFF. In DNA, the CDR3 is TGTGCCAGCAGCAGAGGCGGATCCCCAGGCAATGAGCAGTTCTTC.